The subject of this entry is one T cell receptor beta chain. Mismatch with germline at one junction end may stem from a read error. The record originates from a study of blood T cell repertoires in COVID-19. The assay was immunoSEQ multiplex PCR, and TCRdb's table has in-frame clones only and misses some. The sample lists about 230,000 clones; 75% to 90% were seen once. Germline assignment: CDR1 GTSNPN and CDR2 SVGIG (reference sequence). The CDR3 has 13 amino acids. The V call is TRBV30, the J call TRBJ2-2; D possibly corresponds to TRBD2 (6 bases). The origin of this receptor is a woman in her 30s who had been exposed to COVID-19. Sequencing was done on a sample of PBMCs or T cells enriched from blood (not recorded which). The CDR3 DNA reads TGTGCCGGGAGGAGTTTCAACACCGGGGAGCTGTTTTTT. It codes for CAGRSFNTGELFF.